The rows below give T cell receptor beta chains drawn from one sample of a study of Ad26.COV2.S vaccination and SARS-CoV-2 variants. Some clones are missing from TCRdb's copy, which holds only in-frame ones; the method was immunoSEQ multiplex PCR. This table has 250,000 to 300,000 clones, 87% appearing once. The sample was peripheral blood, taken in a trial of Ad26.COV2.S vaccine versus placebo. These TCRs come from a person between 18 and 65 years old who received the Ad26.COV2.S COVID-19 vaccine or a placebo. Each CDR3 is given with its conserved first and last residue. A D gene is named only where the DNA matches it firmly. A row's size may be missing; if present it is once, few, many or a size class.

d_gene: .
j_gene: TRBJ2-7
len: 15
abundance: few
v_gene: TRBV5-6
CDR3aa: CASTLGSEGTYEQYF
CDR3nt: TGTGCCAGCACCTTAGGGTCGGAGGGCACCTACGAGCAGTACTTC

d_gene: TRBD2
j_gene: TRBJ2-1
len: 14
abundance: .
v_gene: TRBV29-1
CDR3aa: CSVRTGTSHGEQFF
CDR3nt: TGCAGCGTTCGCACCGGGACTAGTCATGGTGAGCAGTTCTTC

d_gene: .
j_gene: TRBJ2-7
len: 15
abundance: .
v_gene: TRBV19
CDR3aa: CASSTPTGPTYEQYF
CDR3nt: TGTGCCAGTAGTACCCCGACAGGTCCCACCTACGAGCAGTACTTC

d_gene: .
j_gene: TRBJ2-5
len: 14
abundance: .
v_gene: TRBV5-1
CDR3aa: CASSSGDHQETQYF
CDR3nt: TGCGCCAGCAGCTCAGGGGACCACCAAGAGACCCAGTACTTC

d_gene: TRBD2
j_gene: TRBJ2-7
len: 15
abundance: .
v_gene: TRBV20-1
CDR3aa: CSASKTSGETYEQYF
CDR3nt: TGCAGTGCTAGTAAGACTAGCGGGGAGACCTACGAGCAGTACTTC

d_gene: TRBD1
j_gene: TRBJ2-7
len: 13
abundance: .
v_gene: TRBV7-2
CDR3aa: CASSETGFYEQYF
CDR3nt: TGTGCCAGCAGCGAGACAGGGTTCTACGAGCAGTACTTC

d_gene: TRBD2
j_gene: TRBJ2-3
len: 16
abundance: .
v_gene: TRBV3-1/TRBV3-2
CDR3aa: CASSQLAGGLTDTQYF
CDR3nt: TGTGCCAGCAGCCAACTAGCGGGGGGCCTCACAGATACGCAGTATTTT

d_gene: .
j_gene: TRBJ1-1
len: 15
abundance: .
v_gene: TRBV5-1
CDR3aa: CASSLLGGPNTEAFF
CDR3nt: TGCGCCAGCAGCTTGCTTGGGGGCCCGAACACTGAAGCTTTCTTT

d_gene: .
j_gene: TRBJ1-2
len: 14
abundance: .
v_gene: TRBV6-5
CDR3aa: CASSPLAVNYGYTF
CDR3nt: TGTGCCAGCAGTCCCCTTGCGGTAAACTATGGCTACACCTTC

d_gene: .
j_gene: TRBJ2-7
len: 14
abundance: few
v_gene: TRBV6-5
CDR3aa: CASSYSFPNYEQYF
CDR3nt: TGTGCCAGCAGTTACTCGTTCCCTAACTACGAGCAGTACTTC

d_gene: TRBD2
j_gene: TRBJ2-1
len: 16
abundance: .
v_gene: TRBV5-8
CDR3aa: CASSLGLAGGLSEQFF
CDR3nt: TGTGCCAGCAGCTTGGGTCTGGCGGGGGGGCTGTCAGAGCAGTTCTTC

d_gene: .
j_gene: TRBJ1-4
len: 14
abundance: .
v_gene: TRBV2
CDR3aa: CASNPGSGREKLFF
CDR3nt: TGTGCCAGCAACCCTGGCTCGGGGCGTGAAAAACTGTTTTTT

d_gene: .
j_gene: TRBJ2-4
len: 13
abundance: .
v_gene: TRBV10-1
CDR3aa: CASSESGSGIQYF
CDR3nt: TGCGCCAGCAGTGAGTCTGGCTCTGGCATTCAGTACTTC

d_gene: .
j_gene: TRBJ1-1
len: 13
abundance: .
v_gene: TRBV27
CDR3aa: CASRSGFGTEAFF
CDR3nt: TGTGCCAGCAGATCAGGCTTCGGCACTGAAGCTTTCTTT

d_gene: .
j_gene: TRBJ1-2
len: 13
abundance: .
v_gene: TRBV6-6
CDR3aa: CATSINLDYGYTF
CDR3nt: TGTGCCACCTCAATTAATTTGGACTATGGCTACACCTTC